The 5 T cell receptor beta chains in this list originate from one sample, sequenced in a study of CD8+CD57+ T cells in acquired aplastic anemia. Profiles of TCR beta VDJ and CDR3 were generated from a genomic DNA template. Each CDR3 protein gets one entry after TCRdb re-called the reads with MiXCR. The profile shows more than 150,000 distinct CDR3 sequences, 64% of them singletons. The sample was sorted CD4+, CD8+, or CD8+CD57+ T cells (not recorded which) from PBMCs. These receptors originate from a human donor with severe aplastic anemia or a healthy control (not recorded which).

This clonotype was observed a handful of times. The rearrangement links TRBV27 to TRBJ2-7; the D gene is possibly TRBD2 (6 bases). The germline gives CDR1 MNHEY, CDR2 SMNVEV (reference sequence). The CDR3 is made up of 18 amino acids. Deletions cut 5 bases from V and 7 bases from J, with 30 bases between. The DNA for the CDR3 is TGTGCCAGCAGTCCTTCTTTGGGAGGACCGTACTCCGCCCGGGAGCAGTACTTC. Its translation is CASSPSLGGPYSAREQYF.

This clonotype was observed many times. The chain employs TRBV6-2 or TRBV6-3 and TRBJ2-2; D unclear. The V gene lost 4 bases and the J gene lost 1 base, with 10 bases spanning the gap. Per germline, CDR1 MNHEY and CDR2 SVGEGT. The CDR3 is 15 amino acids. CDR3 nucleotides: TGTGCCAGCAGTTTCTCTACAGTGAACACCGGGGAGCTGTTTTTT. Amino acids: CASSFSTVNTGELFF.

This clonotype was recorded only once. The rearrangement uses TRBV15 and TRBJ2-1, with a weak D call TRBD2 (6 bases). The CDR3 totals 16 residues. Trimming cost V 3 bases and J 4 bases, with 16 bases left between them. Germline CDR1 and CDR2: LNHNV and YYDKDF (reference sequence). The CDR3 DNA reads as TGTGCCACCAGCAGGGGACTTGCCAAGGGATACAATGAGCAGTTCTTC. Its translation is CATSRGLAKGYNEQFF.

The rearrangement joins TRBV7-9 to TRBJ2-4; 8 nucleotides match TRBD1. The germline CDR1 and CDR2 sequences are SEHNR and FQNEAQ (reference sequence). V shed 6 bases and J 6 bases; nucleotides not matched to a gene: 10. This CDR3 comprises 15 residues. The CDR3 region is CASRTQGARGNIQYF. CDR3 in DNA: TGTGCCAGCAGAACCCAGGGGGCTAGGGGAAACATTCAGTACTTC.

J is TRBJ2-1 and V is TRBV2; tentatively, D is TRBD2 (6 bases). Germline CDR1 is SNHLY and CDR2 is FYNNEI. The CDR3 runs 15 residues. V lost 8 bases and J lost 8, with 22 bases in between. The CDR3 reads CASGRDSGLKDEQFF. For the CDR3, the DNA is TGTGCCAGCGGGCGGGACTCCGGTTTAAAAGATGAGCAGTTCTTC.